Listed here is a single TCR beta chain. Germline CDR1 reads SGDLS; CDR2 reads YYNGEE. Trimming removed 4 bases from V and 0 bases from J, with 8 bases in between. This CDR3 region has 14 residues. This entry is derived from a study of blood T cell repertoires in COVID-19. TCRdb's table, derived via immunoSEQ multiplex PCR, lists solely in-frame clones and lacks some. The sample contains 150,000 or so clones, around four fifths of which appear only once. The chain has TRBV9 and TRBJ1-3; D is unresolved. The sequencing input was PBMCs or T cells enriched from blood (not recorded which). The TCR comes from a woman aged 50 to 60 who had recovered from COVID-19. CDR3 loop: CASSRLSSGNTIYF. CDR3 sequence (DNA): TGTGCCAGCAGCCGATTGAGCTCTGGAAACACCATATATTTT.